The 27 T cell receptor beta chains given below trace back to one sample, sequenced in a study of human T cells and chemical hapten exposure. Time point: pre-sensitization, week 0. As for treatment: therapeutic diphenylcyclopropenone sensitization with weekly scalp DPC. TCRdb redid the calling of the RACE reads with MiXCR, one entry per CDR3 protein. The table includes approximately 57,000 distinct CDR3 sequences, 9.5% to 10% detected once. The source material was whole blood, sampled in connection with sensitization to the hapten diphenylcyclopropenone (DPC). Receptors were obtained from a man aged 35-49 years with alopecia areata. Some clones in this sample may be carry-over from other donors' samples.

This clonotype appeared a few times. The chain links TRBV6-1 to TRBJ1-1, with TRBD1 identical over 9 bases. V dropped 7 bases and J dropped 4; count of bases not matched to a gene: 19. Germline CDR1 is MNHNS and CDR2 is SASEGT. The CDR3 is 18 residues long. The CDR3 protein is CASTQRLGQGLSVTEAFF. DNA of the CDR3: TGTGCCAGCACCCAAAGGCTGGGACAGGGTTTATCGGTCACTGAAGCTTTCTTT.

The chain carries TRBV23-1 and TRBJ2-7; TRBD1 aligns across 10 bases. TRBV23-1 counts as an open reading frame of uncertain function. The CDR3 has 15 residues. Unmatched junction bases numbered 4, after V lost 3 bases and J lost 2 bases. The CDR3 here is CASSHRTGGAYEQYF. The CDR3 DNA is TGCGCCAGCAGTCATCGGACAGGGGGTGCCTACGAGCAGTACTTC.

The rearrangement uses TRBV28 and TRBJ1-2, with D perhaps TRBD1 (5 bases). The CDR3 loop spans 14 amino acids. Germline loops: CDR1 MDHEN, CDR2 SYDVKM. Between the trimmed V and J ends, which lost 5 bases and 2 bases, there was a span of 12 bases. CDR3: CASSPGTRNYGYTF. CDR3 nucleotides: TGTGCCAGCAGTCCAGGGACCAGGAACTATGGCTACACCTTC.

This clonotype was detected a few times. V is TRBV20-1 and J is TRBJ2-1; D is unresolved. Germline CDR1 and CDR2: DFQATT and SNEGSKA (reference sequence). V lost 6 bases and J lost 8, with 8 bases in between. The CDR3 is 10 residues long. This CDR3 is CSAGRDEQFF. In DNA, the CDR3 is TGCAGTGCGGGTCGGGATGAGCAGTTCTTC.

This clonotype was seen repeatedly, ten times or more. The genes are TRBV3-1 and TRBJ1-3; D not resolved. The CDR3 contains 15 residues. Germline assignment: CDR1 LGHDT and CDR2 YNNKEL (reference sequence). The V end was cut by 1 base, the J end by 0 bases, with 7 bases between. CDR3 nucleotide sequence: TGTGCCAGCAGCCAAGGTCCACGCTCTGGAAACACCATATATTTT. Its translation is CASSQGPRSGNTIYF.

The table lists this clonotype with a few counts. The chain employs TRBV20-1 and TRBJ2-7, with D possibly matching TRBD1 (5 bases). Trimming cost V 0 bases and J 0 bases, with 9 bases left between them. This CDR3 has 14 amino acids. The germline V gene encodes CDR1 DFQATT and CDR2 SNEGSKA (reference sequence). In DNA form, the CDR3 reads TGCAGTGCTAGAGAACAGGTCTTCTCCTACGAGCAGTACTTC. Amino acid sequence: CSAREQVFSYEQYF.

The chain recombines TRBV9 with TRBJ2-1, with D perhaps TRBD2 (6 bases). Trimming cost V 0 bases and J 8 bases, with 6 bases left between them. CDR1 and CDR2 (germline): SGDLS, YYNGEE. The length of the CDR3 is 12 residues. CDR3 amino acids: CASSVAGDEQFF. The CDR3 bases are TGTGCCAGCAGCGTAGCGGGAGATGAGCAGTTCTTC.

This rearrangement joins TRBV3-1 to TRBJ2-1; D may be TRBD1 (5 bases). Trimming removed 4 bases at V and 7 bases at J, with 14 bases between. CDR3 length equals 14 residues. Germline V gene lookup returns CDR1 LGHDT and CDR2 YNNKEL (reference sequence). CDR3 nucleotide sequence: TGTGCCAGCAGCCCCGGCAGGGTGGAGAATGAGCAGTTCTTC. It codes for CASSPGRVENEQFF.

Here the CDR3 reads CASSLEWSGGYTF. The CDR3 bases are TGCGCCAGCAGCTTGGAGTGGAGTGGGGGCTACACCTTC. V and J are TRBV5-1 and TRBJ1-2; D is unclear. The CDR3 is 13 residues long. V lost 0 bases and J lost 8, with 11 bases in between. CDR1 and CDR2 (germline): SGHRS, YFSETQ.

This clonotype was detected ten times or more. This sequence joins TRBV11-2 and TRBJ2-5; D gene ambiguous. V gave up 5 bases and J gave up 5 bases, with 15 bases separating them. This CDR3 region has 14 residues. CDR1 and CDR2 (germline): SGHAT, FQNNGV. CDR3 residues: CASSPSPGQETQYF. DNA of the CDR3: TGTGCCAGCAGCCCCTCCCCCGGGCAGGAGACCCAGTACTTC.

This clonotype was seen only a few times. This rearrangement joins TRBV24-1 to TRBJ2-1, with 8 bases identical to TRBD2. The CDR3 extends over 15 amino acids. J lost 10 bases, V lost 0 bases, and 7 bases had no gene match. Germline values: CDR1 KGHDR, CDR2 SFDVKD. Here the CDR3 DNA reads TGTGCCACCAGTGATTTGCATAGCGGGACCCTGGAGCAGTTCTTC. Translated, it gives CATSDLHSGTLEQFF.

The rearrangement joins TRBV9 to TRBJ2-1; D possibly corresponds to TRBD2 (5 bases). This CDR3 is 15 amino acids long. Germline V gene data show CDR1 as SGDLS and CDR2 as YYNGEE. Deletions cut 0 bases from V and 0 bases from J, with 7 bases between. CDR3 region: CASSVGGGSYNEQFF. CDR3 in DNA: TGTGCCAGCAGCGTAGGCGGAGGCTCCTACAATGAGCAGTTCTTC.

This clonotype came up many times. V gene TRBV5-4 combines with J gene TRBJ2-2, with D tentatively TRBD1 (5 bases). This CDR3 comprises 14 residues. V lost 5 bases and J lost 2, with 10 bases in between. Germline V CDR1 and CDR2: SGHNT, YYREEE (reference sequence). In DNA, the CDR3 is TGTGCCAGCAGTCAGGACAAAAACACCGGGGAGCTGTTTTTT. Its translation: CASSQDKNTGELFF.

V is TRBV20-1 and J is TRBJ1-1; D remains ambiguous. This CDR3 is 14 amino acids long. Germline CDR1 reads DFQATT; CDR2 reads SNEGSKA (reference sequence). With 0 bases removed from V and 5 bases from J, the gap between germline ends came to 13 bases. CDR3: CSARDGEGRTEAFF. DNA of the CDR3: TGCAGTGCTAGAGATGGGGAGGGTAGGACTGAAGCTTTCTTT.

This clonotype was detected a few times. The chain is built from TRBV4-3 and TRBJ2-3; D not resolved. V dropped 2 bases and J dropped 5 bases, with 17 bases sitting between them. Germline-derived CDR1 and CDR2 are LGHNA and YSLEER. The CDR3 spans 16 residues. DNA for the CDR3: TGCGCCAGCAGCCAATCCCTCTTCCCCAGCCAAGATACGCAGTATTTT. Protein product: CASSQSLFPSQDTQYF.

This clonotype came up once. The genes are TRBV4-3 and TRBJ2-1, with D uncertain. Germline assignment: CDR1 LGHNA and CDR2 YSLEER. This CDR3 is built from 13 residues. V was pared by 0 bases and J by 7 bases, with 7 bases between. CDR3 coding DNA: TGCGCCAGCAGCCAAGAAGGCTGGAATGAGCAGTTCTTC. Translating gives CASSQEGWNEQFF.

This clonotype was seen ten or more times. This chain connects TRBV19 to TRBJ2-4; maybe TRBD2 (6 bases). Germline V gives CDR1 LNHDA, CDR2 SQIVND (reference sequence). There are 15 residues in the CDR3. Trimming cost V 6 bases and J 10 bases, with 22 bases left between them. CDR3 amino acids: CASSPRNGTQPIQYF. The CDR3 DNA sequence: TGTGCCAGTAGCCCCCGGAACGGGACTCAACCTATTCAGTACTTC.

This clonotype was counted many times. This chain connects TRBV28 to TRBJ2-5, with unresolved D. Trimming removed 2 bases at V and 5 bases at J, with 12 bases between. This CDR3 is built from 14 residues. Germline CDR1 is MDHEN and CDR2 is SYDVKM. The CDR3 DNA sequence: TGTGCCAGCAGTTTACCTATCACTGTCGAGACCCAGTACTTC. This gives the protein CASSLPITVETQYF.

The chain employs TRBV6-6 and TRBJ2-1; 8 positions agree with TRBD1. Germline V gives CDR1 MNHNY, CDR2 SVGAGI (reference sequence). The CDR3 totals 14 residues. V shed 7 bases, J shed 7 bases, and the junction held 9 bases outside the gene matches. CDR3 protein: CASMKAQGGNEQFF. CDR3 in DNA: TGTGCCAGCATGAAGGCACAGGGGGGTAATGAGCAGTTCTTC.

This clonotype has only a few counts. This rearrangement joins TRBV20-1 to TRBJ2-5; D unresolved. V shed 4 bases and J shed 5 bases, with 11 bases lying between them. Germline V gene sequence: CDR1 DFQATT, CDR2 SNEGSKA (reference sequence). This CDR3 has 12 residues. Here the CDR3 reads CSAIQAGETQYF. The CDR3 coding sequence is TGCAGTGCTATTCAGGCCGGGGAGACCCAGTACTTC.

The chain combines TRBV9 with TRBJ2-2; D is undetermined. Germline V CDR1 and CDR2: SGDLS, YYNGEE. This CDR3 region has 13 residues. V was clipped by 3 bases and J by 4 bases, with 7 bases between them. The CDR3 bases are TGTGCCAGCAGCGCCTGGGGCACCGGGGAGCTGTTTTTT. Translated: CASSAWGTGELFF.

This clonotype was counted at least ten times. For the CDR3, the DNA is TGCGCCAGCACCTCACTAACTCGTTGTCCATACAGGCCGCATCAGCCCCAGCATTTT. Residues: CASTSLTRCPYRPHQPQHF. V gene TRBV23-1 combines with J gene TRBJ1-5, with D possibly TRBD1 on 5 matching bases. TRBV23-1 is an ORF, with its function uncertain. The CDR3 covers 19 residues. The ends were cut back, 7 bases at V and 5 bases at J, with 30 bases in the middle.

This clonotype was seen only a few times. This chain joins TRBV7-9 and TRBJ1-4; D ambiguous. CDR3 length equals 12 residues. CDR1 and CDR2 from the germline V gene are SEHNR and FQNEAQ (reference sequence). The ends were cut back, 5 bases at V and 12 bases at J, with 13 bases in the middle. The CDR3 loop is CASSDGRDELFF. The CDR3 nucleotides read TGTGCCAGCAGCGACGGACGCGACGAACTGTTTTTT.

The J gene is TRBJ2-7, the V gene TRBV27; 12 nucleotides agree with TRBD2. The CDR3 totals 17 residues. Germline CDR1 reads MNHEY; CDR2 reads SMNVEV (reference sequence). V lost 5 bases, J lost 2 bases, and 10 bases stayed unmatched. The CDR3 here is CASSTGLAGSFPYEQYF. The CDR3 bases are TGTGCCAGCAGTACTGGACTAGCGGGGTCGTTCCCCTACGAGCAGTACTTC.

This clonotype has only a few counts. The rearrangement joins TRBV4-3 to TRBJ2-2; 10 nucleotides agree with TRBD1. With 6 bases clipped from V and 6 bases from J, the junction kept 7 bases outside the gene matches. Germline V gives CDR1 LGHNA, CDR2 YSLEER. The CDR3 runs 15 residues. CDR3 in amino acids: CASRGGQGVAGELFF. In DNA, the CDR3 is TGCGCCAGCAGGGGTGGACAGGGGGTTGCCGGGGAGCTGTTTTTT.

This clonotype was seen many times. The chain joins TRBV15 to TRBJ2-2; D uncertain. CDR3 size: 13 residues. Trimming removed 9 bases at V and 1 base at J, with 9 bases between. Germline loops: CDR1 LNHNV, CDR2 YYDKDF (reference sequence). CDR3 in amino acids: CATSRRNTGELFF. In DNA form, the CDR3 reads TGTGCCACGAGTAGGAGGAACACCGGGGAGCTGTTTTTT.

The J gene is TRBJ2-5, the V gene TRBV7-9; 10 nucleotides agree with TRBD2. Germline V gives CDR1 SEHNR, CDR2 FQNEAQ (reference sequence). V trimming: 3 bases; J trimming: 2 bases; junction bases outside the gene matches: 3. This CDR3 comprises 15 residues. The CDR3 region has the DNA TGTGCCAGCAGCTTTGGACTAGCGGAACAAGAGACCCAGTACTTC. Translated: CASSFGLAEQETQYF. The full variable domain, its missing parts supplied by reference TRBV7-9 and TRBJ2-5, is DTGVSQNPRHKITKRGQNVTFRCDPISEHNRLYWYRQTLGQGPEFLTYFQNEAQLEKSRLLSDRFSAERPKGSFSTLEIQRTEQGDSAMYLCASSFGLAEQETQYFGPGTRLLVL.